The next 16 T cell receptor beta chains were all read from a single sample in a study of blood T cell repertoires in COVID-19. Sequencing was performed with immunoSEQ multiplex PCR; in TCRdb, only in-frame clones are kept and a portion is missing. The data contain 250,000 to 300,000 clones, approximately 85% of them singletons. Input material: PBMCs or T cells enriched from blood (not recorded which). These receptors originate from a woman aged 45-65 years who had been exposed to COVID-19.

The chain carries TRBV30 and TRBJ2-6; 10 bases are shared with TRBD1. With 5 bases clipped from V and 1 base from J, the junction kept 2 bases outside the gene matches. Per the germline V gene, CDR1 is GTSNPN and CDR2 is SVGIG (reference sequence). The CDR3 covers 15 residues. CDR3 residues: CAWDRGQSGANVLTF. CDR3 DNA sequence: TGTGCCTGGGACAGGGGGCAGTCTGGGGCCAACGTCCTGACTTTC.

With regard to this clone: The junction shows a germline mismatch at one end, possibly a read error. Other DNA variants within this sample encode the same CDR3. V and J are TRBV5-4 and TRBJ2-2; 7 bases agree with TRBD1. The germline V gene encodes CDR1 SGHNT and CDR2 YYREEE (reference sequence). CDR3 length: 13 amino acids. The CDR3 DNA sequence: TGTGCCAGCAGCTTAGGGGGCACCGGGGAGCTCTTTTTT. This encodes CASSLGGTGELFF. Full variable domain (rest looked up from reference TRBV5-4 and TRBJ2-2): ETGVTQSPTHLIKTRGQQVTLRCSSQSGHNTVSWYQQALGQGPQFIFQYYREEENGRGNFPPRFSGLQFPNYSSELNVNALELDDSALYLCASSLGGTGELFFGEGSRLTVL.

The chain links TRBV5-4 to TRBJ1-2; TRBD1 aligns across 7 bases. Germline V lookup: CDR1 SGHNT, CDR2 YYREEE (reference sequence). CDR3 length: 11 residues. Trimming cost V 4 bases and J 8 bases; bases outside gene matches: 2. The CDR3 here is CASSKDRGYTF. The DNA for the CDR3 is TGTGCCAGCAGCAAGGACAGGGGCTACACCTTC.

V usage is TRBV5-1 and J usage is TRBJ1-1, with D perhaps TRBD1 (6 bases). The CDR3 extends over 14 amino acids. V was clipped by 4 bases and J by 1 base, with 11 bases between them. Germline V CDR1 and CDR2: SGHRS, YFSETQ. This CDR3 is CASSNGGANTEAFF. In DNA form, the CDR3 reads TGCGCCAGCAGCAACGGGGGGGCGAACACTGAAGCTTTCTTT.

This clone occurred a few times. The chain joins TRBV18 to TRBJ2-6; 8 nucleotides align to TRBD1. Germline V gene lookup returns CDR1 KGHSH and CDR2 LQKENI. The ends lost 2 bases at V and 18 bases at J; junction bases unmatched: 3. This CDR3 is built from 11 residues. In DNA form, the CDR3 reads TGTGCCAGCTCACCAGGGACAGGAGGGACTTTC. It encodes CASSPGTGGTF.

The rearrangement links TRBV28 to TRBJ2-3; TRBD2 agrees at 12 bases. J was trimmed by 12 bases and V by 5 bases; bases with no gene match: 12. Germline assignment: CDR1 MDHEN and CDR2 SYDVKM. The CDR3 covers 15 residues. The CDR3 loop reads CASSPPGTSGYLQYF. The CDR3 coding sequence is TGTGCCAGCAGTCCGCCGGGGACTAGCGGGTATTTACAGTATTTT.

The gene calls are TRBV19 and TRBJ2-1; possibly TRBD2 for D (7 bases). The germline V gene has CDR1 LNHDA and CDR2 SQIVND (reference sequence). With 0 bases removed from V and 0 bases from J, the gap between germline ends came to 21 bases. The CDR3 runs to 20 residues. As DNA, the CDR3 is TGTGCCAGTAGTATAGATCTTGGGGGGGCCTGGGGTAGCTCCTACAATGAGCAGTTCTTC. This codes for CASSIDLGGAWGSSYNEQFF.

The V call is TRBV19, the J call TRBJ2-3, with 10 bases matching TRBD2. The CDR3 runs to 18 residues. Germline CDR1 and CDR2: LNHDA and SQIVND (reference sequence). V lost 3 bases, J lost 6 bases, and 15 bases stayed unmatched. The CDR3 bases are TGTGCCAGTAGTATGCTAGGAATAGCGGGGGGCGCGGTGGATACGCAGTATTTT. Residues: CASSMLGIAGGAVDTQYF.

This clone was observed a single time. The genes are TRBV12-5 and TRBJ2-1; 10 bases fit TRBD1. This CDR3 region has 17 residues. J was trimmed by 1 base and V by 3 bases; bases with no gene match: 6. CDR1 and CDR2 from the germline V gene are LGHNT and FRNRAP. The CDR3 sequence: CASGLQGQGFSYNEQFF. As DNA, the CDR3 is TGTGCTAGTGGTTTACAGGGACAGGGGTTTTCCTACAATGAGCAGTTCTTC.

V usage is TRBV29-1 and J usage is TRBJ2-3; 8 nucleotides agree with TRBD1. Germline V gene data show CDR1 as SQVTM and CDR2 as ANQGSEA. V dropped 7 bases and J dropped 0; count of bases not matched to a gene: 0. The CDR3 spans 12 residues. The CDR3 DNA follows: TGCAGCGGGACAGGGAGCACAGATACGCAGTATTTT. Amino acids: CSGTGSTDTQYF.

The genes are TRBV4-3 and TRBJ2-3, with D tentatively TRBD1 (6 bases). This CDR3 contains 15 residues. Germline V lookup: CDR1 LGHNA, CDR2 YSLEER. Trimming pared 1 base from V and 4 bases from J, leaving 12 bases between. CDR3 amino acids: CASSQGGPPPDTQYF. The CDR3 bases are TGCGCCAGCAGCCAAGGGGGGCCTCCCCCAGATACGCAGTATTTT.

This clone was picked up many times. The V gene is TRBV27, the J gene TRBJ2-2; D may be TRBD1 (5 bases). This CDR3 spans 14 amino acids. V shed 7 bases and J shed 2 bases, with 11 bases lying between them. Germline V CDR1 and CDR2: MNHEY, SMNVEV (reference sequence). The CDR3 region has the DNA TGTGCCAGCATGAGACAGACAAACACCGGGGAGCTGTTTTTT. This codes for CASMRQTNTGELFF.

The J gene is TRBJ1-2, the V gene TRBV5-6, with TRBD1 matching 7 bases. With V trimmed by 5 bases and J by 5 bases, 6 bases remained unmatched. The germline gives CDR1 SGHDT, CDR2 YYEEEE. The CDR3 runs 13 residues. Written as DNA, the CDR3 is TGTGCCAGCAGAAAAACAGGGGCATATGGCTACACCTTC. Its translation: CASRKTGAYGYTF.

This clone came up once. The chain joins TRBV28 to TRBJ1-2; D unresolved. V dropped 6 bases and J dropped 1 base, with 12 bases sitting between them. The germline V gene encodes CDR1 MDHEN and CDR2 SYDVKM. The CDR3 sequence is 14 residues long. This CDR3 is CASRPVPRNYGYTF. The DNA for the CDR3 is TGTGCCAGCAGACCTGTCCCGCGTAACTATGGCTACACCTTC.

J is TRBJ2-3 and V is TRBV7-2; 16 bases agree with TRBD2. Germline lookup yields CDR1 SGHTA and CDR2 FQGNSA. J gave up 4 bases and V 3 bases, and 7 bases lay outside the gene matches. The CDR3 runs 18 residues. CDR3 bases: TGTGCCAGCAGCTTCTCCGGGACTAGCGGGGGGGCCCCAGATACGCAGTATTTT. Translation: CASSFSGTSGGAPDTQYF.

The J gene is TRBJ2-4, the V gene TRBV7-2, with D tentatively TRBD2 (6 bases). Trimming cost V 5 bases and J 9 bases, with 17 bases left between them. The CDR3 is made up of 14 amino acids. Per the germline V gene, CDR1 is SGHTA and CDR2 is FQGNSA. The CDR3 nucleotides are TGTGCCAGCAGCCGCGGGACTCAGGGCTCCATTCAGTACTTC. Translated: CASSRGTQGSIQYF.